This T cell receptor (beta chain) was sequenced for a study of early T cells in non-severe SARS-CoV-2 infection. This clonotype occurred many times. Unique molecular identifiers tagged individual cDNA molecules. TCRdb re-analysed the 5' RACE reads in MiXCR, keeping a single row per CDR3 protein. The sample lists tens of thousands of distinct CDR3 sequences, 9.5% to 14% occurring once. Trimming removed 4 bases from V and 1 base from J; junction bases left unmatched: 7. Germline V gene data show CDR1 as SGHDT and CDR2 as YYEEEE. The CDR3 has 16 amino acids. This sequence joins TRBV5-6 and TRBJ1-1, with 10 bases fitting TRBD1. This receptor was taken from an adult who was a healthcare worker with PCR-confirmed SARS-CoV-2 infection or an uninfected control (not recorded which). Specimen: whole blood. CDR3 amino acids: CASSPGDRGQNTEAFF. CDR3 DNA sequence: TGTGCCAGCAGCCCAGGGGACAGGGGCCAGAACACTGAAGCTTTCTTT.